The rows below give T cell receptor beta chains drawn from one sample of a study of identical twins. TCRdb independently ran MiXCR on the 5' RACE reads; one entry per CDR3 protein. Of about 690,000 distinct CDR3 sequences in the sample, 21% are singletons; the top ten hold approximately 4.5%. These data are also associated with another study on T cells expressing NK-cell markers.

Sequencing was performed on PBMCs. These receptors came from a woman between 18 and 30 years old in good health. Each CDR3 is given with its conserved first and last residue. A D gene is named only where the DNA matches it firmly. Some rows mark clone size as missing; the rest say once, few, many or name a class of expanded clone.

v_call	d_call	clone_size	cdr3_length	j_call	cdr3_aa	cdr3_nt
TRBV7-6	NA	NA	13	TRBJ2-4	CASSFRAGNIQYF	TGTGCCAGCAGCTTCCGGGCCGGAAACATTCAGTACTTC
TRBV7-2	NA	few	13	TRBJ2-7	CASRWIPESEQYF	TGTGCCAGCAGGTGGATCCCTGAGTCCGAGCAGTACTTC
TRBV7-9	NA	NA	14	TRBJ2-7	CASSLERTHNEQYF	TGTGCCAGCAGCTTAGAGAGGACACATAACGAGCAGTACTTC
TRBV6-5	NA	few	18	TRBJ1-6	CASSYSLPGSSYNSPLHF	TGTGCCAGCAGTTACTCGCTTCCAGGGAGCTCCTATAATTCACCCCTCCACTTT
TRBV20-1	NA	NA	12	TRBJ2-1	CSAPDLTSEQFF	TGCAGTGCTCCGGACTTAACTTCCGAGCAGTTCTTC
TRBV20-1	NA	NA	14	TRBJ1-1	CSAPFFPSSSEAFF	TGCAGTGCTCCCTTTTTCCCCTCTTCCTCTGAAGCTTTCTTT
TRBV6-5	TRBD2	few	14	TRBJ2-1	CASSYTGTSNEQFF	TGTGCCAGCAGTTATACCGGGACTAGCAATGAGCAGTTCTTC
TRBV6-1	TRBD2	few	16	TRBJ2-3	CASSPTTSRTTDTQYF	TGTGCCAGCAGTCCTACGACTAGCAGAACCACAGATACGCAGTATTTT
TRBV25-1	TRBD2	NA	14	TRBJ2-5	CASGLAGGGETQYF	TGTGCCAGCGGACTAGCGGGGGGCGGTGAGACCCAGTACTTC
TRBV18	TRBD2	NA	16	TRBJ2-7	CASSQNRETSTYEQYF	TGTGCCAGCTCCCAAAATAGAGAGACTAGCACCTACGAGCAGTACTTC
TRBV27	NA	few	14	TRBJ2-4	CASTSWGAKNIQYF	TGTGCCAGCACCTCGTGGGGGGCCAAAAACATTCAGTACTTC
TRBV7-3	NA	few	13	TRBJ2-3	CASSLNLRRAQYF	TGTGCCAGCAGCTTAAACCTACGGAGGGCGCAGTATTTT
TRBV12-3/TRBV12-4	TRBD2	NA	17	TRBJ2-1	CASSHRGSGSGYNEQFF	TGTGCCAGCAGTCACCGGGGTAGCGGGAGCGGCTACAATGAGCAGTTCTTC
TRBV6-5	TRBD1	many	15	TRBJ2-7	CASTHGTGSSYEQYF	TGTGCCAGCACCCACGGGACAGGAAGCTCCTACGAGCAGTACTTC
TRBV20-1	TRBD2	few	14	TRBJ2-3	CSAITSGVTDTQYF	TGCAGTGCTATCACTAGCGGGGTTACAGATACGCAGTATTTT
TRBV5-1	NA	many	11	TRBJ1-1	CASSSDTEAFF	TGCGCCAGCAGCTCGGACACTGAAGCTTTCTTT
TRBV7-8	NA	NA	18	TRBJ1-5	CASSFFERRYGGNQPQHF	TGTGCCAGCAGCTTTTTTGAACGGCGGTACGGGGGCAATCAGCCCCAGCATTTT
TRBV5-1	NA	NA	12	TRBJ2-1	CASRVGTDEQFF	TGCGCCAGCAGGGTGGGGACGGATGAGCAGTTCTTC
TRBV15	TRBD1	few	14	TRBJ2-7	CATSRGQGGYEQYF	TGTGCCACCAGCAGAGGACAGGGTGGCTACGAGCAGTACTTC
TRBV10-1	NA	NA	15	TRBJ2-1	CASSELMGLNNEQFF	TGCGCCAGCAGTGAATTAATGGGACTCAACAATGAGCAGTTCTTC